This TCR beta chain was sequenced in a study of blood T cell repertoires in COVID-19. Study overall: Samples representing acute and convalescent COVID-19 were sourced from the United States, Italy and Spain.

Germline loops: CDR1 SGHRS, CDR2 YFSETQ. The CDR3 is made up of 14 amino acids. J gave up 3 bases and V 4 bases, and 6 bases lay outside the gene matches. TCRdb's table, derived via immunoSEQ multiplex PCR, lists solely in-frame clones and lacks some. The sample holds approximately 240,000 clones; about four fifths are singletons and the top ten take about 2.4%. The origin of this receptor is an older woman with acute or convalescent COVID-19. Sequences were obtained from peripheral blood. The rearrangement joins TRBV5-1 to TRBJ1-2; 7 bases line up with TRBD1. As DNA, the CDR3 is TGCGCCAGCAGCCTTTACAGGGGAGACTATGGCTACACCTTC. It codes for CASSLYRGDYGYTF.